This entry lists 8 T cell receptor beta chains sequenced from one sample in a study of CD8+ T cells in alopecia areata. In each case, RNA was isolated and then reverse transcribed into cDNA as the sequencing template. Clones were sequenced by immunoSEQ multiplex PCR, and TCRdb holds only the in-frame ones, with some missing. The sample has fewer than 200,000 clones, roughly 70% seen once. The sample here was CD8+ T cells sorted from blood, taken at week 0. Every receptor here comes from a human donor with alopecia areata.

This chain links TRBV30 with TRBJ1-1; 8 bases align to TRBD1. This CDR3 is built from 16 residues. With V trimmed by 0 bases and J by 0 bases, 6 bases remained unmatched. The V gene's germline CDR1 is GTSNPN and CDR2 SVGIG (reference sequence). CDR3 region: CAWSVLGDRMNTEAFF. The CDR3 nucleotides read TGTGCCTGGAGTGTACTTGGGGACAGGATGAACACTGAAGCTTTCTTT.

The chain employs TRBV7-9 and TRBJ1-4, with a tentative D call TRBD1 (6 bases). The length of the CDR3 is 17 residues. The V end lost 5 bases, the J end lost 0 bases, and 16 bases lay between the germline ends. CDR1 and CDR2 from the germline V gene are SEHNR and FQNEAQ (reference sequence). CDR3 bases: TGTGCCAGCAGCATGGACAGCCTTGGCGCAACTAATGAAAAACTGTTTTTT. Protein product: CASSMDSLGATNEKLFF.

The chain employs TRBV7-9 and TRBJ2-3; weak D call: TRBD2 (7 bases). This CDR3 contains 14 residues. Looked up from germline, CDR1 is SEHNR and CDR2 is FQNEAQ (reference sequence). V shed 3 bases and J shed 5 bases, with 12 bases lying between them. For the CDR3, the DNA is TGTGCCAGCAGCTTGAGGGGAGGGGGAGATACGCAGTATTTT. Translating it yields CASSLRGGGDTQYF.

V and J are TRBV25-1 and TRBJ1-5; TRBD1 agrees at 9 bases. V was clipped by 2 bases and J by 5 bases; unmatched bases: 1. Germline V lookup: CDR1 MGHDK, CDR2 SYGVNS. CDR3 size: 14 residues. CDR3 residues: CASSEGTGYQPQHF. For the CDR3, the DNA is TGTGCCAGCAGTGAAGGGACAGGGTATCAGCCCCAGCATTTT.

The chain joins TRBV5-4 to TRBJ2-1; 8 nucleotides line up with TRBD2. The CDR3 covers 14 residues. Germline V CDR1 and CDR2: SGHNT, YYREEE (reference sequence). With V trimmed by 1 base and J by 5 bases, 2 bases remained unmatched. The CDR3 is CASSLRGGNNEQFF. As DNA, the CDR3 is TGTGCCAGCAGCTTGCGGGGGGGCAACAATGAGCAGTTCTTC.

Points on this clone: The same CDR3 can be traced to other DNA sequences in this sample. The V call is TRBV29-1, the J call TRBJ2-2, with D unclear. V was clipped by 4 bases and J by 3 bases, with 3 bases between them. Germline assignment: CDR1 SQVTM and CDR2 ANQGSEA. The CDR3 contains 11 residues. The CDR3, as DNA: TGCAGCGTTGTTGACACCGGGGAGCTGTTTTTT. This codes for CSVVDTGELFF.

The chain recombines TRBV19 with TRBJ2-1; D possibly corresponds to TRBD1 (5 bases). Germline CDR1 reads LNHDA; CDR2 reads SQIVND (reference sequence). Trimming pared 5 bases from V and 5 bases from J, leaving 7 bases between. The CDR3 loop spans 12 amino acids. The CDR3 nucleotides read TGTGCCAGTAGTTCAGGGAACAATGAGCAGTTCTTC. It specifies CASSSGNNEQFF.

This clone occurred many times. The chain carries TRBV9 and TRBJ2-1; TRBD1 might be the D (6 bases). The CDR3 has 12 amino acids. CDR1 and CDR2 (germline): SGDLS, YYNGEE. V was trimmed by 3 bases and J by 8 bases, leaving 9 bases between them. The CDR3 here is CASSGDTDEQFF. DNA for the CDR3: TGTGCCAGCAGCGGGGACACTGATGAGCAGTTCTTC. Full variable domain (remainder filled in from reference TRBV9 and TRBJ2-1): DSGVTQTPKHLITATGQRVTLRCSPRSGDLSVYWYQQSLDQGLQFLIQYYNGEERAKGNILERFSAQQFPDLHSELNLSSLELGDSALYFCASSGDTDEQFFGPGTRLTVL.